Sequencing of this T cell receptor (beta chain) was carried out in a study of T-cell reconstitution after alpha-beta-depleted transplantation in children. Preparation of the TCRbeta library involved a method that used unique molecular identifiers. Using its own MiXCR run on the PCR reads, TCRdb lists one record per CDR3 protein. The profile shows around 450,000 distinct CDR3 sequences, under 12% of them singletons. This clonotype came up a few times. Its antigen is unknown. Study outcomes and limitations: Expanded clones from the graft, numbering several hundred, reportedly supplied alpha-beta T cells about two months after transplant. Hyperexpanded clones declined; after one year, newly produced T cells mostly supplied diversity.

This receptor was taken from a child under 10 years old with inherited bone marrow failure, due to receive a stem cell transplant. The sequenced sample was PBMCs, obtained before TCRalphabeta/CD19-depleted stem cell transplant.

The CDR3 is CASSFVGSWSYEQYF. CDR3 nucleotides: TGTGCCAGCAGTTTTGTCGGGAGTTGGTCCTACGAGCAGTACTTC. The chain carries TRBV27 and TRBJ2-7; perhaps TRBD2 as D (6 bases). The CDR3 has 15 residues. Trimming removed 3 bases from V and 1 base from J, with 13 bases in between. The V gene's germline CDR1 is MNHEY and CDR2 SMNVEV (reference sequence).